The clone carrying this TCR beta chain was detected a few times. This sample was taken from a study of tumor-infiltrating lymphocytes in oesophageal squamous cell carcinoma. TCRdb re-called the PCR reads through MiXCR, storing one row per CDR3 protein. The data hold some 16,000 distinct CDR3 sequences, with around 40% observed a single time. This receptor was obtained from a female donor with esophageal squamous cell carcinoma. The sample consisted of normal esophageal tissue next to the tumor.

In nucleotides, the CDR3 is TGTGCCAGCAGCAACGCGTTAGCGGGAGCCCACGAGCAGTACTTC. Translating gives CASSNALAGAHEQYF. The chain has TRBV11-2 and TRBJ2-5; TRBD2 matches 9 bases. Near its end, the DNA agrees better with TRBJ2-7, so the J call may be wrong. CDR3 length: 15 amino acids. Per the germline V gene, CDR1 is SGHAT and CDR2 is FQNNGV.